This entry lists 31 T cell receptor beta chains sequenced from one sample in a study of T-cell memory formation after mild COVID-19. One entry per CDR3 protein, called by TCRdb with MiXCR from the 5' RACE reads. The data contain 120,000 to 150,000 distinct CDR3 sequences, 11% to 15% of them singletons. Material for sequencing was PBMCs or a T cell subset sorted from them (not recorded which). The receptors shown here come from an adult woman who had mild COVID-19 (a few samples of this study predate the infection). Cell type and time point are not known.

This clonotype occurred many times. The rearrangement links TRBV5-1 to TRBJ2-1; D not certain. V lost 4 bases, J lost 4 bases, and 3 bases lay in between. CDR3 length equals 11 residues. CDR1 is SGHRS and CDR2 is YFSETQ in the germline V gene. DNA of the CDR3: TGCGCCAGCAGCCTTTACAATGAGCAGTTCTTC. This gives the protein CASSLYNEQFF.

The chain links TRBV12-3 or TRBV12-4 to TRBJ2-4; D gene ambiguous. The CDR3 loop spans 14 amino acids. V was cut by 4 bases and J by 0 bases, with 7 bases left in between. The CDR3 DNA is TGTGCCAGCAGTTCGGCGGTAGCCAAAAACATTCAGTACTTC. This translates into CASSSAVAKNIQYF.

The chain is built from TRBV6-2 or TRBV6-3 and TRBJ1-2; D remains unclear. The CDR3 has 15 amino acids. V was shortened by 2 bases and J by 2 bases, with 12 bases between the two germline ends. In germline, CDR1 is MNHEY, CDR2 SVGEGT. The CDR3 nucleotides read TGTGCCAGCAGTTACCCCACCCGAGGGAACTATGGCTACACCTTC. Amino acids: CASSYPTRGNYGYTF.

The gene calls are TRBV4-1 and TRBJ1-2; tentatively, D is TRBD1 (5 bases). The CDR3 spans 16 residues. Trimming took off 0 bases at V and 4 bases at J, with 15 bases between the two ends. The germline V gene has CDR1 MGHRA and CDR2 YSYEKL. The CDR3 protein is CASSQDPGVGSYGYTF. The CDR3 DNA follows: TGCGCCAGCAGCCAAGATCCGGGGGTTGGCAGCTATGGCTACACCTTC.

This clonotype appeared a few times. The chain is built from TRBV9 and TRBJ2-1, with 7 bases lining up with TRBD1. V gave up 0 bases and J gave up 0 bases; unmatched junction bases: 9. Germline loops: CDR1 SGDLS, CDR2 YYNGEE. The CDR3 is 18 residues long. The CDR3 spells CASSVAPGGQSSYNEQFF. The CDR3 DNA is TGTGCCAGCAGCGTAGCTCCTGGGGGACAGAGCTCCTACAATGAGCAGTTCTTC.

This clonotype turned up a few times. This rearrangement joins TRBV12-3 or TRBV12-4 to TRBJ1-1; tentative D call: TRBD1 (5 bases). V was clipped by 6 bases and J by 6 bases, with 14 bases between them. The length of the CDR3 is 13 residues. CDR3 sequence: CASRAQGWPEAFF. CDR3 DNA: TGTGCCAGCAGGGCCCAGGGCTGGCCTGAAGCTTTCTTT.

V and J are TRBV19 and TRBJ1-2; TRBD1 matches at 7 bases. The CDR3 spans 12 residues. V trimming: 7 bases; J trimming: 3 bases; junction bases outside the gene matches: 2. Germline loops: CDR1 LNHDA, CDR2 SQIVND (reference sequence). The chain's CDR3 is CASIGTDYGYTF. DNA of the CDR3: TGTGCCAGTATAGGGACAGACTATGGCTACACCTTC.

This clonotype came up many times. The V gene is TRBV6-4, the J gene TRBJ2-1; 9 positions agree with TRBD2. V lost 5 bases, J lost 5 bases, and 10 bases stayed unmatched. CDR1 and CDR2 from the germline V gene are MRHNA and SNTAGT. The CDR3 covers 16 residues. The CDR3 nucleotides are TGTGCCAGCAGTCTCCTAGCTGGCGGGGGGGACAATGAGCAGTTCTTC. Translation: CASSLLAGGGDNEQFF.

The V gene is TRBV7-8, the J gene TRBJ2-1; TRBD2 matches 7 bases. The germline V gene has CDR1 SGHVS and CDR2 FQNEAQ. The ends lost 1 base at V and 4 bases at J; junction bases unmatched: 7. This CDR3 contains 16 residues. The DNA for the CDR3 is TGTGCCAGCAGCTTAGTCGAGGCGGGAGTATACAATGAGCAGTTCTTC. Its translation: CASSLVEAGVYNEQFF.

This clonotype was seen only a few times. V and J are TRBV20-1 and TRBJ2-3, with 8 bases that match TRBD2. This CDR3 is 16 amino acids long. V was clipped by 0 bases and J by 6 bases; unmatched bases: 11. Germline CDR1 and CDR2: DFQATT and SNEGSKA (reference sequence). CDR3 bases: TGCAGTGCTAGAGACGGGAGGCGGGAGGAAGCGGATACGCAGTATTTT. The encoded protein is CSARDGRREEADTQYF.

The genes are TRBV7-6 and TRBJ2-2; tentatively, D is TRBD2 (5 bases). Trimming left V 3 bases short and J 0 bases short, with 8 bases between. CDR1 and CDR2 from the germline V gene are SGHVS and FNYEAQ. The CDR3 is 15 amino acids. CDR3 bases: TGTGCCAGCAGCTTGGCCGGGGCGAACACCGGGGAGCTGTTTTTT. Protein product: CASSLAGANTGELFF.

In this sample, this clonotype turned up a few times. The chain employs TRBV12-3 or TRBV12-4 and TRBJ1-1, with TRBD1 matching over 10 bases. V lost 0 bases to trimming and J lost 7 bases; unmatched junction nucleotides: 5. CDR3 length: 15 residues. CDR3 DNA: TGTGCCAGCAGTTTAGCTCCCGGGACAGGGGATGAAGCTTTCTTT. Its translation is CASSLAPGTGDEAFF.

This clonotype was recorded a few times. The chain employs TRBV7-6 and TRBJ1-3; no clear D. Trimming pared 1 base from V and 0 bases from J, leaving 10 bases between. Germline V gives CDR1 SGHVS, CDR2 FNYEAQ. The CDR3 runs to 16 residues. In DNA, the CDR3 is TGTGCCAGCAGCTTAGTTGCGGATAGCTCTGGAAACACCATATATTTT. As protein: CASSLVADSSGNTIYF.

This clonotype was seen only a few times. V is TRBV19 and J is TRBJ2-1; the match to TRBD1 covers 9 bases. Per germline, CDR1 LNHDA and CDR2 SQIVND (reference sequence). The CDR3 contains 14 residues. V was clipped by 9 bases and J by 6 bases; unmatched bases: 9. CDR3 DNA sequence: TGTGCCAGCCCGGACAGGGGCCTTCGCAATGAGCAGTTCTTC. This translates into CASPDRGLRNEQFF.

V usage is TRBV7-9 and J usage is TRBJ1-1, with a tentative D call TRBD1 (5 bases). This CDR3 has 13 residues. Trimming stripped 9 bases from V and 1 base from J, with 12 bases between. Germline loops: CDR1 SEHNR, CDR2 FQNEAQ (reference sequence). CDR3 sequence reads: CASLTVANTEAFF. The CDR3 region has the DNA TGTGCCAGTCTGACAGTCGCGAACACTGAAGCTTTCTTT.

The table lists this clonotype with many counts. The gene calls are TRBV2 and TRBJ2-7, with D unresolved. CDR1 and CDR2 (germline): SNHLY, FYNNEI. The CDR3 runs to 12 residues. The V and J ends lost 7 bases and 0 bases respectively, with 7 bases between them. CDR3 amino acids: CASKDSSYEQYF. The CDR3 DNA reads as TGTGCCAGCAAGGATAGCTCCTACGAGCAGTACTTC.

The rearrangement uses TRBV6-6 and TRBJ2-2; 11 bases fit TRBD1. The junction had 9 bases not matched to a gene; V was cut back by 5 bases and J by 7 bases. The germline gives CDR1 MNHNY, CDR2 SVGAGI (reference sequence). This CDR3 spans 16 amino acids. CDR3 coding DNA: TGTGCCAGCAGTCCCCGGGACAGGGGGTTAGACGGGGAGCTGTTTTTT. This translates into CASSPRDRGLDGELFF.

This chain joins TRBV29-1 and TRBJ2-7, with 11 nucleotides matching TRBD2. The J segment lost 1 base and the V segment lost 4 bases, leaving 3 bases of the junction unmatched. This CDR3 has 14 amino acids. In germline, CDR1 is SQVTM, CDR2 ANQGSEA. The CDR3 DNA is TGCAGCGTTGTTGGGACTAGCGGTTCCTACGAGCAGTACTTC. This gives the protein CSVVGTSGSYEQYF.

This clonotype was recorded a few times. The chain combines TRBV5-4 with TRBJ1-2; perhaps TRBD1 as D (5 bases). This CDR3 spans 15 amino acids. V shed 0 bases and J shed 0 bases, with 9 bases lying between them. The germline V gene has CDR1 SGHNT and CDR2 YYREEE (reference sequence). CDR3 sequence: CASSLGQWTNYGYTF. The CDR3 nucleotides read TGTGCCAGCAGCTTGGGACAGTGGACTAACTATGGCTACACCTTC.

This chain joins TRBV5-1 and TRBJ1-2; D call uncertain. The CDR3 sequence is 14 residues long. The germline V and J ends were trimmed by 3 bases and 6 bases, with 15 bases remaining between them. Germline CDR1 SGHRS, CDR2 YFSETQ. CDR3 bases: TGCGCCAGCAGCTCGGACGCGGGATTGAATGGCTACACCTTC. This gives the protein CASSSDAGLNGYTF. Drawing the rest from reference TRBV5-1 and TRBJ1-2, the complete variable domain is KAGVTQTPRYLIKTRGQQVTLSCSPISGHRSVSWYQQTPGQGLQFLFEYFSETQRNKGNFPGRFSGRQFSNSRSEMNVSTLELGDSALYLCASSSDAGLNGYTFGSGTRLTVV.

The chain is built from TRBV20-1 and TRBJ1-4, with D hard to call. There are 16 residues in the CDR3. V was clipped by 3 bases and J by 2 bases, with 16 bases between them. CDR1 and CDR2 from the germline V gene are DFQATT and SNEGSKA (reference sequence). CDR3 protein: CSAREGLRSTNEKLFF. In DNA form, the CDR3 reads TGCAGTGCTAGGGAGGGCCTTCGGTCCACTAATGAAAAACTGTTTTTT.

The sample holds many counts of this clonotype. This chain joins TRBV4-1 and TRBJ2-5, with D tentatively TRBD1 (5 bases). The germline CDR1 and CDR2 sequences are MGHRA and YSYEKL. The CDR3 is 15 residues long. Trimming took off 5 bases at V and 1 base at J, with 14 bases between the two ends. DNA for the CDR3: TGCGCCAGCAGCGAGCAGGACACCATCCAAGAGACCCAGTACTTC. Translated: CASSEQDTIQETQYF.

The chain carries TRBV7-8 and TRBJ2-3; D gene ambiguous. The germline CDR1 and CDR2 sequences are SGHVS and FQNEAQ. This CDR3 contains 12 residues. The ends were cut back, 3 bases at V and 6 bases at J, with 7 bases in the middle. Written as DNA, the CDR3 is TGTGCCAGCAGCTTTACTTCCGATACGCAGTATTTT. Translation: CASSFTSDTQYF. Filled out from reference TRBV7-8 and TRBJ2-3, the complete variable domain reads GAGVSQSPRYKVAKRGQDVALRCDPISGHVSLFWYQQALGQGPEFLTYFQNEAQLDKSGLPSDRFFAERPEGSVSTLKIQRTQQEDSAVYLCASSFTSDTQYFGPGTRLTVL.

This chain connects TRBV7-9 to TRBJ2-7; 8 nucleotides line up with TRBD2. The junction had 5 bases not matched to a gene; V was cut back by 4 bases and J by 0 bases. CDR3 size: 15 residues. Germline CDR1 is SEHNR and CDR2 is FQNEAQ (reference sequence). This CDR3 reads CASSSESGSSYEQYF. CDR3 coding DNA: TGTGCCAGCAGCTCTGAGAGCGGGAGCTCCTACGAGCAGTACTTC.

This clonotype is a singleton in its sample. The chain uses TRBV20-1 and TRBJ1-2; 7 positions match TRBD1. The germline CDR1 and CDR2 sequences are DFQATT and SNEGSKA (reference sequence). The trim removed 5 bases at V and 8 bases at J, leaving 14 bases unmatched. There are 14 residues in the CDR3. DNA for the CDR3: TGCAGTGCTGACTCAGGGGGTGGGTGGAAGGGCTACACCTTC. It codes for CSADSGGGWKGYTF.

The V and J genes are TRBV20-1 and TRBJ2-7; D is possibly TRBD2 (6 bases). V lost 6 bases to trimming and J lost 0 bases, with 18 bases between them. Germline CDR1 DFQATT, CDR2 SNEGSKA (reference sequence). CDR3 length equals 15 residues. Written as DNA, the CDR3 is TGCAGTGCCGCCCTGGATCGGGGGATCTCCTACGAGCAGTACTTC. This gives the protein CSAALDRGISYEQYF.

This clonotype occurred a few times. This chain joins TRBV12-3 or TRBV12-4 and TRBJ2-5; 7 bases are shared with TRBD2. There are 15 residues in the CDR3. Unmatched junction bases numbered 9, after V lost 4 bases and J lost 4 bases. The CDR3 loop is CASSSGEGQGETQYF. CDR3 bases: TGTGCCAGCAGTTCGGGGGAGGGCCAAGGAGAGACCCAGTACTTC.

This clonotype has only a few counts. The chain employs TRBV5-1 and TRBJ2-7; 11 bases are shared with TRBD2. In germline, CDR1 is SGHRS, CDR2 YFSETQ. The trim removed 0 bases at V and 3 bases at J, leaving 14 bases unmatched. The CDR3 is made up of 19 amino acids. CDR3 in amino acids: CASSLEASGTSGIDYEQYF. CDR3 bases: TGCGCCAGCAGCTTGGAGGCTTCGGGGACTAGCGGAATAGACTACGAGCAGTACTTC.

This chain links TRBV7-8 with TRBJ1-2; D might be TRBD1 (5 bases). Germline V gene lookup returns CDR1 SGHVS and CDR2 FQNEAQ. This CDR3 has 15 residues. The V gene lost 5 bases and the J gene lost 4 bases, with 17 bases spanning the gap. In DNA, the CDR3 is TGTGCCAGCAGCCTCGGGGACTGGACTCCCTATGGCTACACCTTC. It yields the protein CASSLGDWTPYGYTF.

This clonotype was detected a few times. The CDR3 region is CATSDSYNEQFF. CDR3 DNA sequence: TGTGCCACCAGTGATTCGTACAATGAGCAGTTCTTC. This rearrangement joins TRBV24-1 to TRBJ2-1; no clear D gene. This CDR3 region has 12 residues. Germline V gene lookup returns CDR1 KGHDR and CDR2 SFDVKD. V lost 2 bases to trimming and J lost 4 bases, with 2 bases between them.

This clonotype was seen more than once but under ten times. CDR3 amino acids: CATQGQGRGETQYF. The CDR3 DNA sequence: TGTGCCACCCAAGGACAGGGGCGAGGAGAGACCCAGTACTTC. The chain carries TRBV24-1 and TRBJ2-5, with TRBD1 identical over 9 bases. V was pared by 9 bases and J by 4 bases, with 8 bases of the junction left unmatched. This CDR3 region has 14 residues. The germline V gene encodes CDR1 KGHDR and CDR2 SFDVKD.